The next 13 T cell receptor beta chains were all read from a single sample in a study of blood T cells in healthy people across ages. Next came a second PCR, run for roughly 6 to 11 cycles, which used a sample-barcoded 5' primer along with a J-beta primer mix. Using its own MiXCR run on the 5' RACE reads, TCRdb lists one record per CDR3 protein. This sample has fewer than 800,000 distinct CDR3 sequences, with about 21% found just once. Sequenced: blood. The receptor set was obtained from a man between 65 and 80 years old in good health.

The sample holds many counts of this clonotype. J is TRBJ1-6 and V is TRBV21-1; TRBD1 is the table's D call and was not checked against the DNA. TRBV21-1 is assigned pseudogene status. CDR3 length: 17 amino acids. CDR3 loop: CASSTRTGQKHNSPLHF. The CDR3 region has the DNA TGTGCCAGCAGCACTCGGACAGGCCAAAAACATAATTCACCCCTCCACTTT.

The rearrangement joins TRBV5-6 to TRBJ2-7; no definite D call. Per the germline V gene, CDR1 is SGHDT and CDR2 is YYEEEE. V shed 1 base and J shed 3 bases, with 8 bases lying between them. This CDR3 contains 13 residues. CDR3 bases: TGTGCCAGCAGCTTGCGACCCCTCTACGAGCAGTACTTC. Translated: CASSLRPLYEQYF.

A few counts support this clonotype. The gene calls are TRBV25-1 and TRBJ2-5, with D maybe TRBD2 (5 bases). The CDR3 is 15 residues long. Trimming stripped 2 bases from V and 4 bases from J, with 14 bases between. CDR1 is MGHDK and CDR2 is SYGVNS in the germline V gene. Written as DNA, the CDR3 is TGTGCCAGCAGTGAAGGTGGGAGAGACCCAGAGACCCAGTACTTC. Protein: CASSEGGRDPETQYF.

This chain joins TRBV19 and TRBJ2-5; weak D call: TRBD1 (6 bases). The J call is doubtful: the DNA matches TRBJ2-7 better. CDR1 and CDR2 from the germline V gene are LNHDA and SQIVND (reference sequence). The CDR3 contains 13 residues. The DNA of the CDR3 is TGTGCCAGCGCCAGGGGCCTCTCCTACGAGCAGTACTTC. Protein product: CASARGLSYEQYF.

On this clonotype: This clone may be a read error of a much larger clone one base away. The chain recombines TRBV4-1 with TRBJ2-7; D is uncertain. CDR1 is MGHRA and CDR2 is YSYEKL in the germline V gene. The length of the CDR3 is 14 residues. Deletions cut 1 base from V and 3 bases from J, with 10 bases between. The CDR3 DNA follows: TGCGCCAGCAGCCAAGGGAGTCAAGACTACGAGCAGTACTTC. This gives the protein CASSQGSQDYEQYF.

The V and J genes are TRBV7-2 and TRBJ2-3; 8 bases fit TRBD2. After removal of 5 bases from V and 3 bases from J, the junction contained 10 bases not matched to a gene. Germline V CDR1 and CDR2: SGHTA, FQGNSA. This CDR3 spans 16 amino acids. CDR3 coding DNA: TGTGCCAGCAGCCGCGTGGGTAGCGGGAAAACAGATACGCAGTATTTT. This translates into CASSRVGSGKTDTQYF.

This clonotype was found a few times. The chain recombines TRBV7-9 with TRBJ2-7, with a tentative D call TRBD2 (7 bases). The length of the CDR3 is 16 residues. Germline CDR1 and CDR2: SEHNR and FQNEAQ (reference sequence). V lost 6 bases, J lost 1 base, and 19 bases lay in between. CDR3 nucleotides: TGTGCCAGCAGAATCTCGGGGGGCGCGGGATCCTACGAGCAGTACTTC. Amino acid sequence: CASRISGGAGSYEQYF.

There are a few counts of this clonotype. The J gene is TRBJ2-1, the V gene TRBV29-1, with D possibly being TRBD1 or TRBD2 (6 bases each). Germline V gene data show CDR1 as SQVTM and CDR2 as ANQGSEA. The CDR3 is 16 residues long. Trimming cost V 1 base and J 4 bases, with 17 bases left between them. CDR3 sequence (DNA): TGCAGCGTTGAAGGGGGGCGAGGAGGGAGGTACAATGAGCAGTTCTTC. Translation gives CSVEGGRGGRYNEQFF.

The sample holds a few counts of this clonotype. This chain uses TRBV10-3 with TRBJ2-1; 12 bases line up with TRBD2. Germline CDR1 is ENHRY and CDR2 is SYGVKD. The CDR3 runs to 15 residues. V shed 11 bases and J 9 bases; nucleotides not matched to a gene: 14. CDR3 coding DNA: TGTGCCGCCCAACGGTCTAGCGGGAGGGCCGCTGAGCAGTTCTTC. Translated, it gives CAAQRSSGRAAEQFF.

The chain carries TRBV6-5 and TRBJ2-7, with a possible D match to TRBD2 (6 bases). This CDR3 is 14 amino acids long. Trimming took off 3 bases at V and 5 bases at J, with 14 bases between the two ends. Germline values: CDR1 MNHEY, CDR2 SVGAGI. The chain's CDR3 is CASSYDASAHEQYF. DNA for the CDR3: TGTGCCAGCAGTTATGATGCTAGCGCCCACGAGCAGTACTTC.

This clonotype was observed many times. This chain joins TRBV5-1 and TRBJ2-1; 8 nucleotides line up with TRBD2. Unmatched junction bases numbered 9, after V lost 4 bases and J lost 9 bases. The CDR3 is made up of 14 amino acids. Germline values: CDR1 SGHRS, CDR2 YFSETQ. CDR3 region: CASSPGTSHSEQFF. DNA of the CDR3: TGCGCCAGCAGCCCGGGGACTAGTCACAGTGAGCAGTTCTTC.

Worth noting for this clonotype: The germline gene is not matched at one end of the junction; a read error may be the cause. The V and J genes are TRBV6-2 or TRBV6-3 and TRBJ2-7; weak D call: TRBD2 (6 bases). Per germline, CDR1 MNHEY and CDR2 SVGEGT. This CDR3 contains 12 residues. The DNA for the CDR3 is TGTGCCAGCAGTAAGGGACTCGCCGAGCGGTACTTC. Translation: CASSKGLAERYF.

This clonotype has a handful of counts. The genes are TRBV12-3 or TRBV12-4 and TRBJ1-1; perhaps TRBD1 as D (5 bases). This CDR3 contains 14 residues. V was pared by 5 bases and J by 1 base, with 11 bases between. The CDR3 protein is CASSLVRENTEAFF. Here the CDR3 DNA reads TGTGCCAGCAGTCTTGTCAGGGAGAACACTGAAGCTTTCTTT.